This T cell receptor beta chain comes out of a study of radiation and T cells in renal cell carcinoma (dated by TCRdb to 2018 to 2020). Notes on the research overall: Samples came from a clinical trial, in which primary renal cell carcinomas received 15 Gy stereotactic body radiation therapy followed by nephrectomy 4 weeks later. In total, roughly 52 samples, comprising 26 tumors and some 27 peripheral blood samples, were subjected to TCR beta sequencing. Across all 53 samples, 4,000,000 or so unique CDR3 nucleotide sequences, encoding around 2.4 million unique CDR3 amino acid sequences, were identified. Overall study outcomes, separate from this receptor: Because pretreatment tumor biopsies were not available, the study could not determine whether clonotypes were already present within the tumor at baseline. In blood, the top tumor clonotypes increased between baseline and 2 weeks post-radiation and then shrank by 4 weeks, which suggests that tumor-resident clones expanded only transiently. With a single-armed trial design, the study had no way to address how radiation dose or scheduling affects the TCR repertoire. Blood repertoire dynamics were not followed beyond 4 weeks after treatment.

CDR1 SGHVS and CDR2 FNYEAQ were looked up in the germline V gene. V has 4 bases trimmed and J has 6 bases trimmed; junction bases matching no gene number 9. The CDR3 sequence holds 15 residues, the cysteine and phenylalanine included. The only DNA kept is the CDR3, 45 bases in frame from the first base. A word on this clone: Its antigen is unknown. No per-base quality is available; no much larger clone lies one base away.

The immunoSEQ kit was used, according to the manufacturer's recommendations, to generate TCR beta libraries from genomic DNA. For library preparation, a first multiplex PCR was performed with proprietary primers, followed by a second PCR in which unique barcodes were added, and bead cleanups were performed after each round. Each sample batch included a kit-provided positive control reaction and a negative control reaction. The final libraries underwent checking on an Agilent 4200 TapeStation D1000 ScreenTape, volumetric pooling, and quantification by qPCR. An Illumina NextSeq500 fitted with a MidOutput 150-cycle cartridge performed the sequencing, running 156 Read1 cycles and 15 Index1 cycles with the kit's custom primers. The pooled library was loaded at roughly 0.98 pM with a roughly 20% PhiX control spike-in. In the paper's pipeline: Vendor-processed data were analyzed in R, with a clonotype defined as all T cells sharing the same CDR3 nucleotide sequence. For clone abundance analyses, frequencies were normalized to the 10,000 most abundant clones per sample. Public T cell clones, averaging fewer than five per sample, were removed before analysis. Tumor-enriched clonotypes and baseline blood-enriched clonotypes were defined as those with an abundance difference of at least 32-fold between compartments. A beta-binomial differential abundance model was used to identify clonotypes that were expanded or contracted between blood time points. The Baroni-Urbani and Buser coefficient was used to measure tumor-blood repertoire similarity, and groups were compared with two-tailed Wilcoxon tests in R. Here the immuneACCESS table is served through TCRdb, limited to in-frame sequences with V and J called. Missing clones are a known gap in these copies; in checked studies unresolved V genes cover under half, and the rest lacks a known reason. V and J calls and clone size are copied from that table; D and trimming were computed from the DNA. This sample is represented by tens of thousands of clones; 75% to 85% of them were singletons. The top ten constitute 25% to 35% of the sample.

The time point label here, explained by the study, means: blood 2 weeks post-SBRT. What this sample's treatment or condition label stands for: 15 Gy SBRT to primary tumor, nephrectomy 4 weeks later. To follow tumor-enriched clonotypes, peripheral blood was collected serially from radiation-treated patients at baseline and again at 2 weeks and 4 weeks after SBRT. All patients had renal cell carcinoma with clear cell pathology. The QIAamp DNA Blood Mini Kit (Qiagen) was used to prepare genomic DNA for TCR sequencing. Samples were included in the analyses only if all quality control checks were passed.

The receptor's source is a woman in her seventies with renal cell carcinoma. This specimen consisted of blood, obtained from a patient whose treatment included radiotherapy and nephrectomy. Recombination connected TRBV7-6 to TRBJ2-1; the junction holds 7 bases that match TRBD2. The nucleotide sequence is given as TGTGCCAGCAGCTGGGAGGGGATAATGGCCAATGAGCAGTTCTTC. It translates to CASSWEGIMANEQFF.